The next 17 T cell receptor beta chains were all read from a single sample in a study of memory CD4+ T cells and cytomegalovirus serostatus. Single viable CD3+CD4+CD8-CD45RO+ cells were sorted as the memory CD4+ T cells. Profiling relied on immunoSEQ multiplex PCR, and the TCRdb table lists in-frame clones only, not all of them. This sample has 50,000 or so clones, with about 80% found just once. Source material: memory CD4+ T cells from blood. These receptors all come from an adult in good health and CMV-seronegative.

The chain carries TRBV7-7 and TRBJ2-2; TRBD2 aligns across 7 bases. This CDR3 has 13 amino acids. CDR1 SSHAT and CDR2 FNYEAQ come from the germline V gene (reference sequence). CDR3 amino acids: CASGGRNTGELFF. In DNA, the CDR3 is TGTGCTAGCGGCGGGAGGAACACCGGGGAGCTGTTTTTT.

This clone came up a few times. This chain connects TRBV28 to TRBJ1-2; D gene unclear. Germline-derived CDR1 and CDR2 are MDHEN and SYDVKM. Between the trimmed V and J ends, which lost 2 bases and 5 bases, there was a span of 6 bases. This CDR3 is built from 12 residues. This chain's CDR3 is CASSLPPYGYTF. The CDR3, as DNA: TGTGCCAGCAGTTTACCACCTTATGGCTACACCTTC.

The V call is TRBV27, the J call TRBJ2-3, with D maybe TRBD2 (6 bases). Deletions cut 3 bases from V and 0 bases from J, with 7 bases between. Per germline, CDR1 MNHEY and CDR2 SMNVEV (reference sequence). The length of the CDR3 is 14 residues. The CDR3 here is CASSLGLSTDTQYF. The CDR3 region has the DNA TGTGCCAGCAGTTTGGGACTCAGCACAGATACGCAGTATTTT.

This chain connects TRBV29-1 to TRBJ2-4; unclear D gene. V shed 3 bases and J shed 6 bases, with 12 bases lying between them. Germline CDR1 and CDR2: SQVTM and ANQGSEA. There are 13 residues in the CDR3. The CDR3 region has the DNA TGCAGCGTTGAGGGAAGGGTGGGAAACATTCAGTACTTC. Protein: CSVEGRVGNIQYF.

The chain combines TRBV2 with TRBJ2-2; the D is unclear. With 7 bases removed from V and 3 bases from J, the gap between germline ends came to 12 bases. The length of the CDR3 is 14 residues. Germline V gene data show CDR1 as SNHLY and CDR2 as FYNNEI. The CDR3 sequence is CASILSSDTGELFF. In DNA, the CDR3 is TGTGCCAGCATTCTGAGCAGCGACACCGGGGAGCTGTTTTTT.

The chain joins TRBV27 to TRBJ2-7, with D tentatively TRBD1 or TRBD2 (5 bases each). The CDR3 spans 14 residues. V lost 5 bases to trimming and J lost 0 bases, with 11 bases between them. The germline V gene encodes CDR1 MNHEY and CDR2 SMNVEV (reference sequence). CDR3 in amino acids: CASSRGPTSYEQYF. In DNA form, the CDR3 reads TGTGCCAGCAGTAGGGGACCGACCTCCTACGAGCAGTACTTC.

The count of this clone is one. The V call is TRBV5-1, the J call TRBJ2-3; possibly TRBD2 for D (7 bases). The CDR3 has 16 residues. Trimming removed 0 bases from V and 0 bases from J, with 11 bases in between. In germline, CDR1 is SGHRS, CDR2 YFSETQ. The CDR3, as DNA: TGCGCCAGCAGCTTGGCCGGGGGGCAGAGCACAGATACGCAGTATTTT. Translated: CASSLAGGQSTDTQYF.

The chain combines TRBV6-1 with TRBJ1-2, with TRBD1 as a possible D gene (6 bases). This CDR3 is 18 amino acids long. The germline V gene encodes CDR1 MNHNS and CDR2 SASEGT. V was shortened by 2 bases and J by 4 bases, with 23 bases between the two germline ends. The CDR3 loop reads CASSEFPTGPRRIYGYTF. The CDR3 region has the DNA TGTGCCAGCAGTGAATTCCCGACAGGCCCCCGACGGATCTATGGCTACACCTTC.

This clone was detected a few times. The J gene is TRBJ2-5, the V gene TRBV7-6, with a tentative D call TRBD1 (7 bases). V was clipped by 4 bases and J by 5 bases, with 20 bases between them. The CDR3 has 16 residues. CDR1 is SGHVS and CDR2 is FNYEAQ in the germline V gene. The chain's CDR3 is CASSSLGTVGRETQYF. As DNA, the CDR3 is TGTGCCAGCAGCTCGCTTGGGACAGTTGGGAGGGAGACCCAGTACTTC.

Only one count was recorded for this clone. The gene calls are TRBV7-2 and TRBJ2-5; 7 nucleotides agree with TRBD1. Trimming removed 5 bases from V and 7 bases from J; junction bases left unmatched: 13. Germline V lookup: CDR1 SGHTA, CDR2 FQGNSA. This CDR3 has 15 amino acids. CDR3 DNA: TGTGCCAGCAGCCCTTCGACAGGGTCCAGGAGGACCCAGTACTTC. Translation: CASSPSTGSRRTQYF.

J is TRBJ1-3 and V is TRBV7-2, with D unclear. V was shortened by 0 bases and J by 2 bases, with 11 bases between the two germline ends. Per germline, CDR1 SGHTA and CDR2 FQGNSA. CDR3 size: 16 residues. The CDR3 DNA follows: TGTGCCAGCAGCTTAGCGACTGGGTTGGCTGGAAACACCATATATTTT. Translating it yields CASSLATGLAGNTIYF.

This chain uses TRBV5-4 with TRBJ2-3; D is undetermined. The CDR3 length is 12 residues. V dropped 0 bases and J dropped 6 bases, with 5 bases sitting between them. Germline lookup yields CDR1 SGHNT and CDR2 YYREEE (reference sequence). The CDR3 DNA sequence: TGTGCCAGCAGCTTGGAGGTCGATACGCAGTATTTT. This gives the protein CASSLEVDTQYF.

The V gene is TRBV9, the J gene TRBJ1-1; D may be TRBD1 (5 bases). The CDR3 sequence is 13 residues long. Trimming removed 2 bases from V and 0 bases from J, with 5 bases in between. Germline CDR1 and CDR2: SGDLS and YYNGEE. The DNA of the CDR3 is TGTGCCAGCAGCGTGACAGTGAACACTGAAGCTTTCTTT. Protein sequence: CASSVTVNTEAFF. Supplemented by reference TRBV9 and TRBJ1-1, the full variable domain reads DSGVTQTPKHLITATGQRVTLRCSPRSGDLSVYWYQQSLDQGLQFLIQYYNGEERAKGNILERFSAQQFPDLHSELNLSSLELGDSALYFCASSVTVNTEAFFGQGTRLTVV.

The CDR3 coding sequence is TGTGCCAGCAGTTTAGCCGGAGACAGGGCCTCCGTTAGCTACAATGAGCAGTTCTTC. Translated: CASSLAGDRASVSYNEQFF. The V and J genes are TRBV28 and TRBJ2-1, with 7 bases identical to TRBD1. CDR1 is MDHEN and CDR2 is SYDVKM in the germline V gene. This CDR3 comprises 19 residues. The J segment lost 3 bases and the V segment lost 2 bases, leaving 16 bases of the junction unmatched.

V usage is TRBV10-3 and J usage is TRBJ2-7, with D maybe TRBD2 (6 bases). Germline V CDR1 and CDR2: ENHRY, SYGVKD. The ends were cut back, 3 bases at V and 1 base at J, with 10 bases in the middle. The CDR3 length is 14 residues. CDR3 protein: CAISDFGTSYEQYF. The CDR3 DNA follows: TGTGCCATCAGTGATTTTGGGACTTCCTACGAGCAGTACTTC.

This clone was seen more than once but under ten times. This rearrangement joins TRBV5-4 to TRBJ1-4, with D perhaps matching TRBD1 (6 bases). The CDR3 is 13 residues long. V was clipped by 7 bases and J by 3 bases, with 10 bases between them. Germline V gene data show CDR1 as SGHNT and CDR2 as YYREEE (reference sequence). Here the CDR3 reads CASARGSNEKLFF. The CDR3 DNA sequence: TGTGCCAGCGCGAGGGGGTCTAATGAAAAACTGTTTTTT.

The chain has TRBV28 and TRBJ2-3, with 12 bases fitting TRBD1. This CDR3 contains 15 residues. The V gene end was trimmed by 5 bases and the J gene end by 6 bases; junction bases not matched to a gene: 6. Germline V gives CDR1 MDHEN, CDR2 SYDVKM. The CDR3 DNA reads TGTGCCAGCAGTCTGCCGGGACAGGGGGCGGATACGCAGTATTTT. Its translation: CASSLPGQGADTQYF.